These 31 T cell receptor beta chains originate from one sample sequenced in a study of cytomegalovirus exposure and HLA in healthy donors. Sequencing was performed with immunoSEQ multiplex PCR; in TCRdb, only in-frame clones are kept and a portion is missing. The sample yields 200,000 or so clones, 84% seen once. Sequenced: PBMCs. The source of these receptors is a woman younger than 45 in good health and CMV-seropositive.

The chain joins TRBV5-1 to TRBJ1-3, with 10 positions matching TRBD1. Trimming removed 2 bases from V and 6 bases from J; junction bases left unmatched: 5. The CDR3 loop spans 15 amino acids. Per the germline V gene, CDR1 is SGHRS and CDR2 is YFSETQ. CDR3 DNA sequence: TGCGCCAGCAGCTTTGGTGGGACAGGGGAAAACACCATATATTTT. Amino acids: CASSFGGTGENTIYF. The variable domain in full, with the rest retrieved from reference TRBV5-1 and TRBJ1-3, is KAGVTQTPRYLIKTRGQQVTLSCSPISGHRSVSWYQQTPGQGLQFLFEYFSETQRNKGNFPGRFSGRQFSNSRSEMNVSTLELGDSALYLCASSFGGTGENTIYFGEGSWLTVV.

The chain couples TRBV28 to TRBJ2-7; TRBD2 matches at 7 bases. Germline V gene sequence: CDR1 MDHEN, CDR2 SYDVKM. The CDR3 is 14 residues long. V lost 3 bases to trimming and J lost 4 bases; unmatched junction nucleotides: 6. CDR3 loop: CASSLASGVYEQYF. CDR3 in DNA: TGTGCCAGCAGTTTGGCTAGCGGAGTATACGAGCAGTACTTC.

The chain combines TRBV19 with TRBJ1-1, with D unclear. There are 13 residues in the CDR3. Germline V CDR1 and CDR2: LNHDA, SQIVND (reference sequence). Trimming removed 5 bases from V and 0 bases from J, with 7 bases in between. The CDR3 nucleotides read TGTGCCAGTAGTGAGGAGATGAACACTGAAGCTTTCTTT. Protein product: CASSEEMNTEAFF.

This chain links TRBV27 with TRBJ1-1, with D perhaps TRBD1 (6 bases). Germline V CDR1 and CDR2: MNHEY, SMNVEV (reference sequence). This CDR3 comprises 16 residues. V lost 2 bases to trimming and J lost 0 bases, with 13 bases between them. CDR3 loop: CASSLRGAGMNTEAFF. CDR3 DNA sequence: TGTGCCAGCAGTTTACGGGGGGCAGGGATGAACACTGAAGCTTTCTTT.

The chain uses TRBV27 and TRBJ1-1, with 7 bases aligning to TRBD1. The CDR3 runs to 16 residues. The junction had 15 bases not matched to a gene; V was cut back by 7 bases and J by 4 bases. CDR1 MNHEY and CDR2 SMNVEV come from the germline V gene (reference sequence). CDR3 protein: CASNPGQVHLGTEAFF. The CDR3 DNA reads as TGTGCCAGCAATCCCGGACAGGTTCATCTGGGCACTGAAGCTTTCTTT.

DNA for the CDR3: TGTGCCAGCAGTTTCATTGGGGGGTGGACTGAAGCTTTCTTT. Translated: CASSFIGGWTEAFF. The chain combines TRBV28 with TRBJ1-1; tentatively, D is TRBD1 (5 bases). Per the germline V gene, CDR1 is MDHEN and CDR2 is SYDVKM. With 3 bases removed from V and 5 bases from J, the gap between germline ends came to 13 bases. The CDR3 extends over 14 amino acids.

Only a few counts were recorded for this clone. The rearrangement links TRBV5-1 to TRBJ1-4; D gene uncertain. This CDR3 has 14 amino acids. Germline V gene lookup returns CDR1 SGHRS and CDR2 YFSETQ. V lost 1 base to trimming and J lost 6 bases, with 10 bases between them. The CDR3 loop is CASSLTVYDEKLFF. In nucleotides, the CDR3 is TGCGCCAGCAGCTTGACAGTGTACGATGAAAAACTGTTTTTT.

This clone was seen a few times. V gene TRBV2 combines with J gene TRBJ1-5, with D maybe TRBD1 (5 bases). There are 11 residues in the CDR3. The V end was cut by 10 bases, the J end by 3 bases, with 7 bases between. Germline CDR1 and CDR2: SNHLY and FYNNEI. The CDR3 reads CATGLNQPQHF. Here the CDR3 DNA reads TGTGCCACGGGACTCAATCAGCCCCAGCATTTT.

J is TRBJ1-5 and V is TRBV7-8, with TRBD1 as a possible D gene (5 bases). CDR3 length: 14 residues. The germline gives CDR1 SGHVS, CDR2 FQNEAQ. V shed 1 base and J shed 6 bases, with 10 bases lying between them. CDR3: CASSLGAGPQPQHF. The CDR3 DNA is TGTGCCAGCAGCTTAGGAGCAGGGCCTCAGCCCCAGCATTTT.

This chain connects TRBV11-2 to TRBJ2-7; TRBD2 might be the D (6 bases). The V end lost 1 base, the J end lost 1 base, and 8 bases lay between the germline ends. CDR1 is SGHAT and CDR2 is FQNNGV in the germline V gene. The length of the CDR3 is 14 residues. For the CDR3, the DNA is TGTGCCAGCAGCTTAGTAGGAGGGTCCTACGAGCAGTACTTC. It translates to CASSLVGGSYEQYF.

CDR3 DNA sequence: TGCGCCAGCAGCTTGGAACCCGACACCTCTGGAAACACCATATATTTT. This codes for CASSLEPDTSGNTIYF. The chain links TRBV5-1 to TRBJ1-3; unclear D gene. Germline V CDR1 and CDR2: SGHRS, YFSETQ. V lost 0 bases and J 0 bases, leaving 10 bases between the germline ends. The CDR3 runs 16 residues.

The chain has TRBV29-1 and TRBJ1-5; TRBD1 matches at 9 bases. The V gene end was trimmed by 6 bases and the J gene end by 5 bases; junction bases not matched to a gene: 8. Germline CDR1 SQVTM, CDR2 ANQGSEA. The CDR3 loop spans 14 amino acids. The CDR3 sequence: CSVAETGGYQPQHF. For the CDR3, the DNA is TGCAGCGTCGCCGAGACAGGGGGTTATCAGCCCCAGCATTTT.

J is TRBJ2-1 and V is TRBV15; no clear D gene. V was cut by 0 bases and J by 5 bases, with 5 bases left in between. Per germline, CDR1 LNHNV and CDR2 YYDKDF (reference sequence). The CDR3 covers 13 residues. The CDR3 nucleotides read TGTGCCACCAGCAGAGATCAGAACAATGAGCAGTTCTTC. This encodes CATSRDQNNEQFF.

This clone appeared once. The chain recombines TRBV4-1 with TRBJ2-1, with TRBD2 matching over 8 bases. CDR3 size: 15 residues. V was clipped by 2 bases and J by 4 bases; unmatched bases: 4. CDR1 MGHRA and CDR2 YSYEKL come from the germline V gene. CDR3 amino acids: CASSQYGTSYNEQFF. In DNA form, the CDR3 reads TGCGCCAGCAGCCAATACGGGACTAGTTACAATGAGCAGTTCTTC.

The J gene is TRBJ2-7, the V gene TRBV2; no definite D call. There are 13 residues in the CDR3. V lost 5 bases, J lost 3 bases, and 11 bases lay in between. Germline V gene sequence: CDR1 SNHLY, CDR2 FYNNEI. The CDR3 DNA is TGTGCCAGCAGTTTATCCACGGGCTACGAGCAGTACTTC. Protein sequence: CASSLSTGYEQYF.

This clone was recorded at least ten times. The rearrangement joins TRBV4-1 to TRBJ2-2; the D gene is possibly TRBD1 (6 bases). V lost 4 bases and J 0 bases, leaving 12 bases between the germline ends. Germline V CDR1 and CDR2: MGHRA, YSYEKL. The CDR3 extends over 16 amino acids. Here the CDR3 DNA reads TGCGCCAGCAGCCGAGGACAGTCTACGAACACCGGGGAGCTGTTTTTT. This translates into CASSRGQSTNTGELFF.

The chain couples TRBV7-3 to TRBJ2-7; TRBD1 agrees at 8 bases. V lost 6 bases to trimming and J lost 2 bases; unmatched junction nucleotides: 9. Germline CDR1 and CDR2: SGHTA and FQGTGA. The CDR3 totals 15 residues. The CDR3 coding sequence is TGTGCCAGCAGATCTACCGGGACAGGTACCTACGAGCAGTACTTC. As protein: CASRSTGTGTYEQYF.

V and J are TRBV7-2 and TRBJ2-7; 10 nucleotides line up with TRBD2. The CDR3 is 15 residues long. Trimming at V came to 5 bases and at J to 1 base, leaving 5 bases not matched to a gene. In germline, CDR1 is SGHTA, CDR2 FQGNSA. CDR3 bases: TGTGCCAGCAGCGCCGGACTAGCGGAGTCCTACGAGCAGTACTTC. This codes for CASSAGLAESYEQYF.

V and J are TRBV19 and TRBJ2-1, with TRBD2 matching 7 bases. The V segment lost 3 bases and the J segment 4 bases; nucleotides outside the gene matches: 6. This CDR3 comprises 15 residues. From germline, CDR1 is LNHDA and CDR2 SQIVND (reference sequence). In DNA form, the CDR3 reads TGTGCCAGTAGTATCGCAAGCGGGGTGTACAATGAGCAGTTCTTC. It specifies CASSIASGVYNEQFF.

This chain uses TRBV15 with TRBJ2-1; tentative D call: TRBD1 (5 bases). Deletions cut 3 bases from V and 4 bases from J, with 7 bases between. The CDR3 has 13 amino acids. Germline CDR1 LNHNV, CDR2 YYDKDF (reference sequence). This chain's CDR3 is CATSSYRYNEQFF. CDR3 nucleotide sequence: TGTGCCACCAGCAGCTACAGGTACAATGAGCAGTTCTTC.

V usage is TRBV5-5 and J usage is TRBJ1-5; D unresolved. This CDR3 contains 13 residues. Trimming cost V 0 bases and J 8 bases, with 9 bases left between them. Germline V gene lookup returns CDR1 SGHKS and CDR2 YYEKEE (reference sequence). The CDR3 protein is CASSLGQYKPQHF. CDR3 sequence (DNA): TGTGCCAGCAGCTTGGGCCAGTACAAGCCCCAGCATTTT.

The rearrangement joins TRBV11-2 to TRBJ2-7; 9 bases align to TRBD2. Trimming removed 5 bases from V and 3 bases from J; junction bases left unmatched: 2. Germline CDR1 SGHAT, CDR2 FQNNGV. CDR3 length: 13 amino acids. The CDR3 here is CASSQTSGYEQYF. CDR3 bases: TGTGCCAGCAGCCAGACTAGCGGCTACGAGCAGTACTTC.

Regarding this clone: Germline and junction disagree at one end, which may indicate a read error. The rearrangement joins TRBV5-6 to TRBJ2-7; D is uncertain. The CDR3 spans 12 residues. Germline loops: CDR1 SGHDT, CDR2 YYEEEE. Written as DNA, the CDR3 is TGTGCCAGCAGCTTGACGCCCACCGGGTGGAACTTC. Its protein product is CASSLTPTGWNF.

The rearrangement uses TRBV11-2 and TRBJ1-2, with D possibly being TRBD1 (6 bases). The CDR3 is made up of 15 amino acids. Germline V gene sequence: CDR1 SGHAT, CDR2 FQNNGV. V shed 5 bases and J shed 5 bases, with 18 bases lying between them. The CDR3 DNA reads as TGTGCCAGCAGCCCCGAGACAGGAGTTGGGTATGGCTACACCTTC. Its translation: CASSPETGVGYGYTF.

The genes are TRBV5-1 and TRBJ2-1, with 9 bases fitting TRBD2. V shed 3 bases and J 7 bases; nucleotides not matched to a gene: 11. The CDR3 extends over 16 amino acids. Germline assignment: CDR1 SGHRS and CDR2 YFSETQ. CDR3 sequence: CASSSVGGRGLNEQFF. DNA for the CDR3: TGCGCCAGCAGCTCCGTGGGCGGGAGGGGTTTAAATGAGCAGTTCTTC.

This chain uses TRBV7-8 with TRBJ2-3; D is undetermined. The CDR3 totals 14 residues. Germline-derived CDR1 and CDR2 are SGHVS and FQNEAQ. Trimming shortened V by 1 base and J by 4 bases, and 9 bases separated the two germline ends. CDR3 protein: CASSLGAASDTQYF. The DNA of the CDR3 is TGTGCCAGCAGCTTAGGGGCAGCCTCAGATACGCAGTATTTT.

This clone showed up just a few times. This chain links TRBV6-5 with TRBJ1-2; TRBD1 aligns across 8 bases. With V trimmed by 5 bases and J by 5 bases, 7 bases remained unmatched. The CDR3 contains 14 residues. Germline V gene lookup returns CDR1 MNHEY and CDR2 SVGAGI. Written as DNA, the CDR3 is TGTGCCAGCAGTCCCGACAGGGGTCGGTATGGCTACACCTTC. It is translated as CASSPDRGRYGYTF.

The V gene is TRBV9, the J gene TRBJ2-1; no definite D call. The CDR3 is 16 residues long. Trimming stripped 0 bases from V and 5 bases from J, with 15 bases between. Germline assignment: CDR1 SGDLS and CDR2 YYNGEE. DNA for the CDR3: TGTGCCAGCAGCGTAGTTCGGTTTTCTGATCACAATGAGCAGTTCTTC. It translates to CASSVVRFSDHNEQFF.

This chain links TRBV28 with TRBJ2-7; 10 bases are a match to TRBD1. With V trimmed by 10 bases and J by 1 base, 10 bases remained unmatched. CDR3 size: 15 residues. The germline V gene has CDR1 MDHEN and CDR2 SYDVKM. CDR3 in amino acids: CATNTGQGPSYEQYF. CDR3 coding DNA: TGTGCCACCAACACGGGACAGGGGCCTTCCTACGAGCAGTACTTC.

This rearrangement joins TRBV7-9 to TRBJ1-1; 7 bases map to TRBD1. Germline CDR1 and CDR2: SEHNR and FQNEAQ (reference sequence). The CDR3 contains 15 residues. The ends lost 4 bases at V and 6 bases at J; junction bases unmatched: 11. The CDR3 DNA reads TGTGCCAGCAGCTCCTCTGACAGGGTCTATCCTGAAGCTTTCTTT. Translated: CASSSSDRVYPEAFF.

The gene calls are TRBV4-1 and TRBJ2-1; 16 positions agree with TRBD2. There are 17 residues in the CDR3. The junction had 8 bases not matched to a gene; V was cut back by 3 bases and J by 9 bases. Germline loops: CDR1 MGHRA, CDR2 YSYEKL. The CDR3 here is CASSHPAGTSGGGEQFF. The CDR3 DNA sequence: TGCGCCAGCAGCCATCCCGCCGGGACTAGCGGGGGGGGTGAGCAGTTCTTC.